This entry lists 32 T cell receptor beta chains sequenced from one sample in a study of regulatory T cells in long-lasting Graves disease. Noted time point: persistent/refractory GD, antithyroid drugs over 5 years with positive TRAb. Preparation of the TCR library used RNA extracted from PBMCs. iRepertoire HTBI primers and Arm-PCR of CDR3 regions built TCR beta libraries. TCRdb re-analysed the multiplex PCR reads in MiXCR, keeping a single row per CDR3 protein. The sample shows approximately 400,000 distinct CDR3 sequences, around 21% of them seen only once. Specimen: peripheral blood mononuclear cells (PBMCs), collected when the disease was refractory, from a patient treated with antithyroid drugs. The receptor set was obtained from a female donor with Graves disease.

This clonotype was observed at least ten times. The V call is TRBV27, the J call TRBJ2-5, with 11 bases that match TRBD1. V shed 6 bases, J shed 5 bases, and the junction held 2 bases outside the gene matches. This CDR3 spans 13 amino acids. CDR1 and CDR2 from the germline V gene are MNHEY and SMNVEV (reference sequence). CDR3 region: CASRGQGVETQYF. As DNA, the CDR3 is TGTGCCAGCAGGGGACAGGGGGTGGAGACCCAGTACTTC.

There are a few counts of this clonotype. The rearrangement uses TRBV30 and TRBJ1-2; the match to TRBD1 covers 11 bases. The CDR3 extends over 15 amino acids. Trimming cost V 1 base and J 2 bases; bases outside gene matches: 3. Germline V gene lookup returns CDR1 GTSNPN and CDR2 SVGIG (reference sequence). CDR3 bases: TGTGCCTGGAGTGACGGGACAGGGGGGAACTATGGCTACACCTTC. It codes for CAWSDGTGGNYGYTF.

The chain employs TRBV20-1 and TRBJ1-6, with D tentatively TRBD1 (6 bases). Trimming took off 3 bases at V and 2 bases at J, with 26 bases between the two ends. The CDR3 sequence is 20 residues long. From germline, CDR1 is DFQATT and CDR2 SNEGSKA (reference sequence). The chain's CDR3 is CSARSPTLSGEVTYNSPLHF. CDR3 nucleotides: TGCAGTGCTAGGAGCCCAACATTGTCAGGGGAGGTCACCTATAATTCACCCCTCCACTTT.

The chain carries TRBV3-1 and TRBJ2-3; TRBD1 or TRBD2 may be the D gene (5 bases each). CDR1 LGHDT and CDR2 YNNKEL come from the germline V gene (reference sequence). The CDR3 length is 17 residues. Trimming removed 3 bases from V and 2 bases from J, with 18 bases in between. CDR3 nucleotide sequence: TGTGCCAGCAGCCATGGAGGCTTCGGGACGCACACAGATACGCAGTATTTT. It is translated as CASSHGGFGTHTDTQYF.

This clonotype occurred a few times. The rearrangement links TRBV19 to TRBJ1-2, with D hard to call. Trimming took off 7 bases at V and 0 bases at J, with 12 bases between the two ends. Germline V lookup: CDR1 LNHDA, CDR2 SQIVND (reference sequence). CDR3 length equals 14 residues. CDR3 residues: CASNMRTSNYGYTF. The CDR3, as DNA: TGTGCCAGTAACATGCGTACCTCTAACTATGGCTACACCTTC.

This clonotype was counted ten times or more. This chain uses TRBV30 with TRBJ2-7; possible D gene TRBD1, 5 bases. V shed 0 bases and J shed 6 bases, with 6 bases lying between them. This CDR3 contains 11 residues. Per germline, CDR1 GTSNPN and CDR2 SVGIG (reference sequence). CDR3 DNA sequence: TGTGCCTGGAGTGTGGGGCGCGAGCAGTACTTC. Its protein product is CAWSVGREQYF.

The sample holds one count of this clonotype. Its ends do not fully match the called genes, so a read error is possible. This chain joins TRBV12-3 or TRBV12-4 and TRBJ2-7; 7 nucleotides agree with TRBD2. The length of the CDR3 is 14 residues. In DNA form, the CDR3 reads TGCGCCAGCAGATTGGCTAGCGGCTCCTACGAGCAGTACTTC. It is translated as CASRLASGSYEQYF.

J is TRBJ2-3 and V is TRBV20-1, with 10 bases fitting TRBD2. Germline CDR1 DFQATT, CDR2 SNEGSKA (reference sequence). The CDR3 consists of 14 residues. V gave up 2 bases and J gave up 2 bases; unmatched junction bases: 1. CDR3 DNA sequence: TGCAGTGCTAGAACTAGCGGGAACACAGATACGCAGTATTTT. It specifies CSARTSGNTDTQYF.

This clonotype was seen at least ten times. V is TRBV6-1 and J is TRBJ2-7, with TRBD1 as a possible D gene (6 bases). V gave up 6 bases and J gave up 4 bases, with 16 bases separating them. Germline CDR1 reads MNHNS; CDR2 reads SASEGT. CDR3 length: 14 amino acids. CDR3 region: CASRKYRDTYEQYF. The DNA for the CDR3 is TGTGCCAGCAGGAAGTACCGGGACACATACGAGCAGTACTTC.

This clonotype was seen many times. This chain joins TRBV12-3 or TRBV12-4 and TRBJ2-7; weak D call: TRBD2 (6 bases). This CDR3 comprises 14 residues. Trimming took 3 bases from V and 3 from J, leaving 12 bases between them. CDR3 nucleotide sequence: TGTGCCAGCAGTTTTGGGACTCGGGGCTACGAGCAGTACTTC. It is translated as CASSFGTRGYEQYF.

The rearrangement links TRBV4-2 to TRBJ2-5; D is perhaps TRBD2 (6 bases). The CDR3 runs to 15 residues. The V and J ends lost 0 bases and 1 base respectively, with 9 bases between them. Germline V gene sequence: CDR1 LGHNA, CDR2 YNFKEQ. As DNA, the CDR3 is TGTGCCAGCAGCCAAGAAGGGGACTCCCAAGAGACCCAGTACTTC. It is translated as CASSQEGDSQETQYF.

This clonotype was counted ten times or more. The chain employs TRBV29-1 and TRBJ2-7; 8 bases are a match to TRBD2. The CDR3 has 13 residues. With V trimmed by 2 bases and J by 6 bases, 6 bases remained unmatched. Germline loops: CDR1 SQVTM, CDR2 ANQGSEA. CDR3 sequence (DNA): TGCAGCGTTGAATTTGCGGGAGGTGCCGAGCAGTACTTC. It specifies CSVEFAGGAEQYF.

Regarding this clonotype: One junction end disagrees with the germline gene, perhaps due to a read error. The chain combines TRBV2 with TRBJ2-7; TRBD1 might be the D (6 bases). Germline-derived CDR1 and CDR2 are SNHLY and FYNNEI. The CDR3 is 11 amino acids. The CDR3 spells CASKAGVFHGF. CDR3 in DNA: TGTGCCAGCAAGGCAGGGGTGTTTCATGGCTTC.

This clonotype was detected a few times. The rearrangement uses TRBV7-9 and TRBJ2-7; D tentatively fits TRBD1 or TRBD2 (5 bases each). With 5 bases removed from V and 3 bases from J, the gap between germline ends came to 17 bases. The V gene's germline CDR1 is SEHNR and CDR2 FQNEAQ (reference sequence). The CDR3 length is 15 residues. This CDR3 reads CASSGGLGERYEQYF. Here the CDR3 DNA reads TGTGCCAGCAGCGGGGGATTGGGGGAGCGCTACGAGCAGTACTTC. Complete variable domain (other parts from reference TRBV7-9 and TRBJ2-7): DTGVSQNPRHKITKRGQNVTFRCDPISEHNRLYWYRQTLGQGPEFLTYFQNEAQLEKSRLLSDRFSAERPKGSFSTLEIQRTEQGDSAMYLCASSGGLGERYEQYFGPGTRLTVT.

This clonotype appeared many times. The chain joins TRBV3-1 to TRBJ1-1; 10 positions match TRBD1. Trimming took 3 bases from V and 14 from J; bases not matched to a gene: 15. The CDR3 loop spans 15 amino acids. Looked up from germline, CDR1 is LGHDT and CDR2 is YNNKEL (reference sequence). The CDR3 loop is CASSHMTGGGFVVFF. DNA for the CDR3: TGTGCCAGCAGCCATATGACAGGGGGCGGATTTGTAGTATTCTTT.

The chain uses TRBV6-2 or TRBV6-3 and TRBJ1-1; no definite D call. The CDR3 has 14 amino acids. In germline, CDR1 is MNHEY, CDR2 SVGEGT. V was cut by 6 bases and J by 1 base, with 12 bases left in between. The CDR3: CASRGYRSNTEAFF. CDR3 in DNA: TGTGCCAGCAGAGGGTACAGATCGAACACTGAAGCTTTCTTT.

The chain recombines TRBV9 with TRBJ1-1; D perhaps matches TRBD1 (6 bases). Germline lookup yields CDR1 SGDLS and CDR2 YYNGEE. V gave up 0 bases and J gave up 0 bases, with 9 bases separating them. The CDR3 consists of 15 residues. Here the CDR3 reads CASSVAGQLNTEAFF. As DNA, the CDR3 is TGTGCCAGCAGCGTAGCAGGACAGCTGAACACTGAAGCTTTCTTT.

This clonotype has ten or more counts. The V gene is TRBV6-5, the J gene TRBJ2-7; 7 bases line up with TRBD2. After removal of 0 bases from V and 0 bases from J, the junction contained 5 bases not matched to a gene. Germline-derived CDR1 and CDR2 are MNHEY and SVGAGI. This CDR3 contains 16 residues. This CDR3 is CASSYSGGRTSYEQYF. The DNA for the CDR3 is TGTGCCAGCAGTTACTCGGGAGGGAGAACCTCCTACGAGCAGTACTTC.

This clonotype was recorded at least ten times. In nucleotides, the CDR3 is TGCAGTGCTCCCCTCGGGGCGCAAGAGACCCAGTACTTC. Protein sequence: CSAPLGAQETQYF. This chain joins TRBV20-1 and TRBJ2-5; the D gene could be TRBD1 or TRBD2 (5 bases each). This CDR3 is 13 amino acids long. V was clipped by 5 bases and J by 2 bases, with 12 bases between them. Germline loops: CDR1 DFQATT, CDR2 SNEGSKA (reference sequence).

In this sample, this clonotype turned up a few times. This rearrangement joins TRBV19 to TRBJ1-2; tentatively, D is TRBD1 (6 bases). There are 14 residues in the CDR3. The V gene lost 10 bases and the J gene lost 0 bases, with 15 bases spanning the gap. Germline values: CDR1 LNHDA, CDR2 SQIVND (reference sequence). The CDR3 protein is CATEDRPPNYGYTF. The CDR3 nucleotides are TGTGCCACCGAGGACAGACCACCTAACTATGGCTACACCTTC.

CDR3 nucleotide sequence: TGTGCCAGCAGCCCGGGACAGGCGGGTCAAGAGACCCAGTACTTC. Protein sequence: CASSPGQAGQETQYF. V is TRBV7-9 and J is TRBJ2-5, with TRBD1 identical over 8 bases. The length of the CDR3 is 15 residues. CDR1 is SEHNR, CDR2 FQNEAQ, per germline (reference sequence). The V and J ends lost 5 bases and 2 bases, in that order; junction bases with no gene match: 7.

The table lists this clonotype with a few counts. The gene calls are TRBV29-1 and TRBJ2-1, with D unresolved. Trimming shortened V by 4 bases and J by 5 bases, and 12 bases separated the two germline ends. Germline assignment: CDR1 SQVTM and CDR2 ANQGSEA. The CDR3 has 13 amino acids. The CDR3 region is CSVALAADNEQFF. In nucleotides, the CDR3 is TGCAGCGTTGCGTTGGCAGCCGACAATGAGCAGTTCTTC.

The chain is built from TRBV5-1 and TRBJ2-7; TRBD2 agrees at 14 bases. Germline loops: CDR1 SGHRS, CDR2 YFSETQ. This CDR3 has 15 amino acids. V lost 3 bases and J lost 5; bases outside the gene matches: 4. Written as DNA, the CDR3 is TGCGCCAGCAGCTCGGGACTAGCGGGAGCGGACGAGCAGTACTTC. Amino acids: CASSSGLAGADEQYF.

Many counts were recorded for this clonotype. The chain employs TRBV10-3 and TRBJ2-2, with 9 positions matching TRBD1. The V segment lost 6 bases and the J segment 1 base; nucleotides outside the gene matches: 9. The CDR3 length is 17 residues. The germline CDR1 and CDR2 sequences are ENHRY and SYGVKD. The CDR3 bases are TGTGCCATCAGGACCGGACAGGGGATGTGGAACACCGGGGAGCTGTTTTTT. Encoded protein: CAIRTGQGMWNTGELFF.

In the case of this clonotype: It differs at one base from a far larger clone, so likely a read error. J is TRBJ2-7 and V is TRBV2, with 11 nucleotides matching TRBD1. Germline CDR1 reads SNHLY; CDR2 reads FYNNEI. Trimming cost V 5 bases and J 2 bases; bases outside gene matches: 2. The CDR3 is 14 residues long. The CDR3 DNA reads as TGTGCCAGCAGTTGGGACAGGGGGGCCTACGAGCAGTACTTC. Its translation: CASSWDRGAYEQYF.

This clonotype has just one count. This chain connects TRBV28 to TRBJ2-3, with 7 bases identical to TRBD2. This CDR3 has 15 residues. Germline CDR1 is MDHEN and CDR2 is SYDVKM. The junction had 8 bases not matched to a gene; V was cut back by 5 bases and J by 3 bases. CDR3 bases: TGTGCCAGCAGTACTTTAACGGGAGGAACAGATACGCAGTATTTT. Translated, it gives CASSTLTGGTDTQYF.

This clonotype was observed a handful of times. The chain is built from TRBV11-2 and TRBJ1-5, with TRBD1 identical over 10 bases. The CDR3 sequence is 14 residues long. Germline V CDR1 and CDR2: SGHAT, FQNNGV. Trimming took 5 bases from V and 5 from J; bases not matched to a gene: 3. For the CDR3, the DNA is TGTGCCAGCAGCCCAGGGACAGGGGATCAGCCCCAGCATTTT. It is translated as CASSPGTGDQPQHF.

The V gene is TRBV20-1, the J gene TRBJ2-4; 11 bases match TRBD1. Per the germline V gene, CDR1 is DFQATT and CDR2 is SNEGSKA (reference sequence). The junction had 5 bases not matched to a gene; V was cut back by 3 bases and J by 1 base. This CDR3 is built from 16 residues. CDR3 nucleotide sequence: TGCAGTGCTAGGGACAGGGGGCCGGGGGCCAAAAACATTCAGTACTTC. It yields the protein CSARDRGPGAKNIQYF.

This chain's CDR3 is CASTRGTDFYEQYF. CDR3 in DNA: TGTGCCAGCACCCGGGGGACGGATTTCTACGAGCAGTACTTC. The rearrangement joins TRBV6-1 to TRBJ2-7, with a possible D match to TRBD2 (6 bases). CDR1 and CDR2 (germline): MNHNS, SASEGT. With 7 bases removed from V and 3 bases from J, the gap between germline ends came to 16 bases. The CDR3 is made up of 14 amino acids.

Many counts were recorded for this clonotype. The rearrangement joins TRBV28 to TRBJ2-5, with 9 bases identical to TRBD1. V lost 6 bases, J lost 5 bases, and 7 bases stayed unmatched. Germline assignment: CDR1 MDHEN and CDR2 SYDVKM. This CDR3 comprises 14 residues. This chain's CDR3 is CASRKQGARETQYF. CDR3 DNA sequence: TGTGCCAGCAGAAAACAGGGGGCGCGGGAGACCCAGTACTTC.

The chain couples TRBV19 to TRBJ1-5; D may be TRBD1 (6 bases). The CDR3 sequence is 17 residues long. The germline V and J ends were trimmed by 7 bases and 0 bases, with 19 bases remaining between them. In germline, CDR1 is LNHDA, CDR2 SQIVND (reference sequence). The CDR3 nucleotides are TGTGCCAGTACCCGGGAGGGGGGGCTTTATAGCAATCAGCCCCAGCATTTT. Translating it yields CASTREGGLYSNQPQHF.

The rearrangement links TRBV4-1 to TRBJ2-7; 7 nucleotides line up with TRBD1. V was pared by 3 bases and J by 4 bases, with 3 bases of the junction left unmatched. The CDR3 runs to 13 residues. CDR1 is MGHRA and CDR2 is YSYEKL in the germline V gene. CDR3 loop: CASSQVGQYEQYF. CDR3 DNA sequence: TGCGCCAGCAGCCAGGTGGGACAGTACGAGCAGTACTTC.